This T cell receptor beta chain came from a study of cytomegalovirus exposure and HLA in healthy donors (dated by TCRdb to 2017 to 2019). For context, the study as a whole: In an earlier analysis of about 560 of the donors, 276 Gb of sequence data and 90 million to 120 million unique TCR beta sequences from 150 million to 200 million T cells were reported. An early release that covered roughly 600 HLA-typed donors contained around 330 gigabases of sequencing data and about 93 million unique TCR sequences. The genetic ancestry cluster associated with self-reported Caucasian donors included 81% of the approximately 400 genotyped donors. The study aimed to test whether signatures of past pathogen exposure could be identified by cataloging public T cell receptors. The study used immunosequencing to profile the T cell repertoires of some 600 subjects and linked those repertoires to cytomegalovirus serostatus. Besides the first cohort of more than 650 subjects, a separate validation cohort made up of 90 to 150 different subjects was used. High-throughput TCR immunosequencing, statistical association of individual TCRs with disease status, and machine learning were combined to predict cytomegalovirus infection status. In a later analysis, previously published TCR beta repertoires from 670 or so donors were re-analyzed and high-resolution HLA genotyping was added so that TCR occurrence patterns could be studied. Rather than drawing on any new phenotypic data, the later analysis identified candidate immune exposures from TCR beta sequences and the way those sequences occurred across donors. An earlier analysis of more than 450 of the donors used high-throughput TCR beta sequencing to judge whether each TCR beta V gene segment behaved as functional or pseudogenic. Alongside the repertoire data, information on donor age, sex, ethnicity and CMV serostatus was compiled. A later genetic analysis used genome-wide SNP genotypes for 398 of the 666 donors, treating that subset as a discovery cohort. Every discovery cohort repertoire had been produced on one sequencing platform. Both class I and class II loci were covered by HLA typing, at four-digit resolution. Typing coverage varied by locus: roughly 629-640 donors for A, B, C, DRB1 and DQB1; roughly 510 for DQA1; about 570 for DPA1; some 470 for DPB1. Five DR-DQ haplotypes were treated as single units for association and clustering because of strong linkage in the cohort. Among 398 genotyped donors of the cohort, an average of approximately 200,000 unique TCR beta nucleotide sequences was sequenced per donor, of which approximately 18% were non-productive.

This clone showed up many times. The target of this receptor is not known. Per-base quality was not reported, and no clone a single base away is much larger than it. What the authors observed across the whole study: In an earlier analysis of some 640 of the donors, most TCR beta V segments were observed in productive rearrangements about 87% or about 30% of the time, broadly matching IMGT annotations. Correlated functional status among segregating V segments might reflect linkage disequilibrium, but an unknown experimental factor could not be ruled out. The only immune exposure information available for the cohort was CMV serostatus. In a later genetic analysis, fewer N-insertions in productive TCRs were reported among donors in an Asian-associated ancestry cluster than the roughly 700-donor mean. A group of highly shared sequence variants was considered likely to be a technical artifact of the sequencing pipeline. Because some donors lacked HLA typing at each locus, the association tests relied only on the typed subset. In this cohort, only TCR beta chains were sequenced, and detectable features were limited by the absence of alpha or paired-chain data. According to a later analysis, most CMV-associated TCR beta chains appeared to be HLA-restricted, and the HLA associations seemed to be driven largely by CMV exposure. A later analysis found that HLA-associated TCR beta chains were more clonally expanded and had lower generation probabilities than equally common non-associated chains. An association between a missense DCLRE1C variant and V-gene and J-gene trimming of TCR beta chains was found in a later genetic analysis and replicated in an independent cohort. Because counts were too low, roughly 16 rarely observed V segments, including chromosome 9 orphons, were excluded from the earlier analysis of several hundred of the donors. A further reported finding was that TCR beta sequences accurately predicted the HLA-A and HLA-B alleles for most subjects in the first cohort. Strong co-occurrence of HLA alleles, especially DR and DQ, made assigning TCR associations to individual alleles difficult. Presence/absence analyses assumed roughly uniform sequencing depth across donors, an assumption that may not hold. The classifier was reported to diagnose cytomegalovirus status with high specificity and sensitivity in both the original cohort and the validation cohort. In a later analysis, TCR association rates were found to vary across HLA loci, with the most associated TCRs seen for DRB1 alleles and the fewest for HLA-C alleles. The authors suggested that the approach could potentially be generalized to other disease states and immunological phenotypes. In vitro tests confirmed that three of the cytomegalovirus-associated TCR beta chains recognize cytomegalovirus antigens. While some public TCRs were present in many individuals, most TCR sequences turned up only very rarely across donors. In a later analysis, several top co-occurrence clusters were reported to appear linked to parvovirus B19, influenza, CMV and Epstein-Barr virus. Specific HLA alleles were associated with 15,000 to 20,000 TCR beta sequences at a false discovery rate of 0.05 in a later analysis. In the study, approximately 150 TCR beta chains were listed as associated with cytomegalovirus. Some IMGT-functional V segments, including TRBV6-2 and TRBV6-3, could not be told apart with the 87-base-pair reads, so those segments were excluded.

The germline V gene (reference sequence) yields GTSNPN for CDR1 and SVGIG for CDR2. Reading from cysteine to phenylalanine, the CDR3 counts 14 amino acids. Only CDR3 DNA is held: 42 bases, read in frame from base 1. After removal of 4 bases from V and 6 bases from J, the junction retains 11 bases not matched to a gene. The cohort was made up of roughly 670 healthy bone marrow donors. All cohort members were sampled while nominally healthy, although unrecorded immune exposures were likely present. The donor was CMV seronegative and belonged to the group of roughly 330 seronegative cohort members. Each donor provided a peripheral blood sample, and peripheral blood mononuclear cells were used for TCR beta sequencing. The Qiagen DNeasy Blood Extraction Kit was used to extract genomic DNA from the blood cell samples. The method behind the library was the immunoSEQ multiplex PCR assay. A mixture of 60 forward primers for TCR Vbeta segments and 13 reverse primers for TCR Jbeta segments was used in the multiplex PCR. The CDR3 region of rearranged TCR beta genes was amplified from genomic DNA with a multiplex PCR assay. On the Illumina HiSeq System, the amplified TCR beta libraries were sequenced as 87-base-pair reads. Per the original workflow: A later analysis counted about 80 million unique TCR beta chains across the 666 repertoires, and 9 million to 14 million of these chains were shared by at least two donors. Raw reads were error-corrected and collapsed into unique sequences with a nearest-neighbor algorithm that merged closely related sequences to remove PCR and sequencing errors. To assign V, D and J gene segments, CDR3 sequences were aligned to IMGT reference sequences. For a sequence to be retained, a match of at least six nucleotides to both a V gene segment and a J gene segment was required. Rearrangements were classified as productive when the CDR3 lacked stop codons and remained in frame with V and J, and all other rearrangements were classified as non-productive. CDR3 was defined according to IMGT convention as the region running from the second conserved V-encoded cysteine to the conserved J-encoded phenylalanine. The earlier analysis of about 530 of the donors excluded any sequence lacking an unambiguous match to a single V gene segment. In an earlier analysis of 587 of the donors, a V segment was called functional when productive rearrangements were above 56.7%, and segregating when the standard deviation between donors exceeded 5%. A statistical classification framework was built for diagnosing cytomegalovirus status from the catalog of TCR beta chain sequences. In a later analysis, V and J genes were assigned by comparing TCR nucleotide sequences against IMGT/GENE-DB human TR gene sequences. In a later analysis, CDR3 sequences and most-parsimonious VDJ recombination scenarios were assigned using the TCRdist pipeline. In a later analysis, each TCR beta chain was defined by its CDR3 amino acid sequence together with its V-gene family, and reads lacking a unique V-gene family were excluded. To address suspected cross-contamination and a sequencing artifact, a later analysis removed roughly 580 highly shared, low-generation-probability nucleotide sequences. In a later analysis, a clonal expansion index was calculated for each public chain from normalized within-repertoire ranks of inferred template counts. A later analysis computed generation probabilities with a VDJ recombination model fitted to out-of-frame rearrangements, and checked the results against IGoR. In a later analysis, hypergeometric tests were used to score TCR-TCR, TCR-HLA and TCR-CMV co-occurrence, with a repertoire-size bias correction applied to TCR pairs. To estimate false discovery rates, a later analysis permuted the HLA or CMV assignments 20 times. In a later analysis, co-occurring TCRs were grouped using DBSCAN, and TCRdist sequence similarity was added for clustering within HLA-allele-positive subsets. Co-occurrence clustering excluded repertoires with fewer than 30,000 or more than 120,000 public chains, plus five with anomalous nucleotide sharing. TCRdb's version of the immuneACCESS table is confined to in-frame rearrangements and falls short of the full clone set. An unresolved V gene accounts for under half of the shortfall where checked; the remainder is of unknown origin. V and J calls and clone size come straight from that table; D and trimming were deduced from the DNA. This sample gives roughly 100,000 clones in total; around 72% of them show up just once. Approximately 2% of the sample is taken by the ten largest.

The chain is assembled from TRBV30 and TRBJ1-1; 7 nucleotides in the junction match TRBD1. The sample comprised PBMCs. The receptor was derived from a man in his thirties or forties in good health and CMV-seronegative. The CDR3 here reads CAWTQGSGLAEAFF. The sequenced DNA is TGTGCCTGGACACAGGGGTCCGGGTTAGCTGAAGCTTTCTTT.